The rows below give T cell receptor beta chains drawn from one sample of a study of T cells in Graves' hyperthyroidism and ophthalmopathy. MiXCR was run by TCRdb on the multiplex PCR reads, yielding one entry per CDR3 protein. The sample lists approximately 600,000 distinct CDR3 sequences, 20% occurring once. Sequenced sample: blood. The receptors come from a man younger than 45 with Graves' ophthalmopathy. The conserved cysteine and the conserved F or W are not part of the CDR3 here. Fields, in order: CDR3 protein, J gene, V gene.

ASRQGPMNNYGYT TRBJ1-2 TRBV6-4
ASSPGWEDAGELF TRBJ2-2 TRBV6-4
ASSYSGPLAWENGELF TRBJ2-2 TRBV6-6
ASREQGSEAF TRBJ1-1 TRBV2
ASSPRPGPLDEQF TRBJ2-1 TRBV9
ASSLWQGETQY TRBJ2-5 TRBV27
ASSLTGYSYEQY TRBJ2-7 TRBV5-1
ASSWCADTQY TRBJ2-3 TRBV27
ASSFLAGGNTDTQY TRBJ2-3 TRBV27
ASSQATAPNEKLF TRBJ1-4 TRBV11-2
ASSLSSRGRETQY TRBJ2-5 TRBV7-9
ASSPFIEGYEQY TRBJ2-7 TRBV12-3/TRBV12-4
ATRAGVAGELF TRBJ2-2 TRBV24-1
ASSPLSGSSQETQY TRBJ2-5 TRBV28
ASSRPRGRGPLGNQPQH TRBJ1-5 TRBV27
ASSPDRGNQPQH TRBJ1-5 TRBV28
ASSPLQAVATNEKLF TRBJ1-4 TRBV18
AIAIVSGELF TRBJ2-2 TRBV10-3
SARRESYYEQY TRBJ2-7 TRBV20-1
ASSLSSTSNQPQH TRBJ1-5 TRBV28
ASSLLDRDYYEQY TRBJ2-7 TRBV28
ASSLEGVGGYT TRBJ1-2 TRBV27
ASSPKGGRGRGANVLT TRBJ2-6 TRBV3-1
SARGGEGASYEQY TRBJ2-7 TRBV20-1
SAGSGTAARETQY TRBJ2-5 TRBV20-1
ASSYPAPTKSQPQH TRBJ1-5 TRBV6-2/TRBV6-3
ASRDRRNEKLF TRBJ1-4 TRBV14
AWSVPHRSSGNTIY TRBJ1-3 TRBV30
AWSQDRYNSPLH TRBJ1-6 TRBV30
ASSYGAGGPVTQY TRBJ2-3 TRBV6-2/TRBV6-3
ATSDGDRGQRGTQY TRBJ2-3 TRBV24-1
ASSINEQF TRBJ2-1 TRBV12-3/TRBV12-4
ASSLGLDEQF TRBJ2-1 TRBV11-2
SAKEGSGNTIY TRBJ1-3 TRBV20-1
ASRGPRNNEQF TRBJ2-1 TRBV7-9
SVASGMNEQF TRBJ2-1 TRBV29-1
ASSQGLISYEQY TRBJ2-7 TRBV4-1
ASSLDGQGYEQY TRBJ2-7 TRBV5-1
SALRDRDYNSPLH TRBJ1-6 TRBV20-1
ASSEWDSTEAF TRBJ1-1 TRBV2
ASNPANVGGYEQY TRBJ2-7 TRBV11-2
ASSTTVSNQPQH TRBJ1-5 TRBV28
AWSPRYSPLH TRBJ1-6 TRBV30
ASSSNTRETQY TRBJ2-5 TRBV12-3/TRBV12-4
ASSYSPTVSTDTQY TRBJ2-3 TRBV6-5
ATRGGRLHEQF TRBJ2-1 TRBV27
ASSLRGFWTTSTNEKLF TRBJ1-4 TRBV28
SASSGANVLT TRBJ2-6 TRBV20-1
ASRDNRRDIQY TRBJ2-4 TRBV27
ASSASGRAPNEQF TRBJ2-1 TRBV9
SARSFERAEQY TRBJ2-7 TRBV20-1
ASNSGTGDYEQY TRBJ2-7 TRBV5-1